Presented here are 18 T cell receptor beta chains from one specimen sequenced in a study of T cell responses to AZD1222 COVID-19 vaccine (dated by TCRdb to the early 2020s). Receptors were amplified or captured by the immunoSEQ multiplex PCR assay. The clones in this table, taken by TCRdb from immuneACCESS, are in-frame only. Not every clone is retained; where verified, under half of the shortfall comes from an unresolved V gene, and the cause of the rest is unknown. This sample has roughly 100,000 clones in its table, and 88% of those were observed once. The ten largest clonotypes hold around 9% of the sample. Taken with the paper, the label for time point translates to: baseline before first vaccination. The sample here was peripheral blood, taken on day 0 of AZD1222 vaccination. These receptor sequences come from an adult in good health.

The V call is TRBV29-1, the J call TRBJ2-1, with D possibly TRBD2 on 5 matching bases. This CDR3 region has 15 residues. Per germline, CDR1 SQVTM and CDR2 ANQGSEA. V shed 3 bases and J shed 4 bases, with 16 bases lying between them. The CDR3 loop reads CSVEKTGSRYNEQFF. DNA of the CDR3: TGCAGCGTTGAGAAGACGGGGTCGCGGTACAATGAGCAGTTCTTC.

The chain uses TRBV19 and TRBJ2-6; D remains unclear. V lost 11 bases and J 4 bases, leaving 12 bases between the germline ends. The CDR3 totals 13 residues. Germline-derived CDR1 and CDR2 are LNHDA and SQIVND (reference sequence). The CDR3 is CAGRLSGANVLTF. Here the CDR3 DNA reads TGTGCCGGTCGTTTGAGCGGGGCCAACGTCCTGACTTTC.

The rearrangement uses TRBV29-1 and TRBJ1-1; a weak D match, TRBD1 (5 bases). The germline V and J ends were trimmed by 1 base and 5 bases, with 14 bases remaining between them. The V gene's germline CDR1 is SQVTM and CDR2 ANQGSEA. This CDR3 has 14 residues. In DNA, the CDR3 is TGCAGCGTTGAAGCGATCCAGGGAAGAACTGAAGCTTTCTTT. It codes for CSVEAIQGRTEAFF. Complete variable domain (other parts from reference TRBV29-1 and TRBJ1-1): SAVISQKPSRDICQRGTSLTIQCQVDSQVTMMFWYRQQPGQSLTLIATANQGSEATYESGFVIDKFPISRPNLTFSTLTVSNMSPEDSSIYLCSVEAIQGRTEAFFGQGTRLTVV.

This clone has at least ten counts. The chain employs TRBV2 and TRBJ2-7, with 8 bases matching TRBD1. This CDR3 region has 13 residues. The germline CDR1 and CDR2 sequences are SNHLY and FYNNEI. V dropped 6 bases and J dropped 2; count of bases not matched to a gene: 3. This chain's CDR3 is CASRGTGAYEQYF. The CDR3 region has the DNA TGTGCCAGCAGGGGGACAGGAGCCTACGAGCAGTACTTC.

The V and J genes are TRBV4-2 and TRBJ2-4; no clear D gene. Germline V gene data show CDR1 as LGHNA and CDR2 as YNFKEQ. CDR3 length: 17 residues. V was cut by 0 bases and J by 6 bases, with 18 bases left in between. Here the CDR3 reads CASSQELIGRVRNIQYF. CDR3 bases: TGTGCCAGCAGCCAAGAATTAATCGGAAGGGTGAGAAACATTCAGTACTTC.

This chain connects TRBV4-1 to TRBJ2-7, with D unclear. V was shortened by 1 base and J by 0 bases, with 10 bases between the two germline ends. The CDR3 has 15 amino acids. The germline gives CDR1 MGHRA, CDR2 YSYEKL. CDR3 in amino acids: CASSQVAASSYEQYF. The DNA for the CDR3 is TGCGCCAGCAGCCAAGTCGCAGCGAGCTCCTACGAGCAGTACTTC.

The rearrangement links TRBV10-1 to TRBJ1-5; perhaps TRBD1 as D (5 bases). Germline assignment: CDR1 WNHNN and CDR2 SYGVQD (reference sequence). Trimming shortened V by 10 bases and J by 6 bases, and 19 bases separated the two germline ends. This CDR3 contains 14 residues. Written as DNA, the CDR3 is TGCGCCAACAGATGGCCCAGGGACGGTCAGCCCCAGCATTTT. This translates into CANRWPRDGQPQHF.

A few counts support this clone. This chain joins TRBV4-1 and TRBJ2-1; D is unclear. The CDR3 is made up of 16 amino acids. Germline assignment: CDR1 MGHRA and CDR2 YSYEKL. V was trimmed by 1 base and J by 0 bases, leaving 10 bases between them. The CDR3 region is CASSQADRSSYNEQFF. CDR3 nucleotides: TGCGCCAGCAGCCAAGCCGACCGGAGCTCCTACAATGAGCAGTTCTTC.

This CDR3 is CASRAGGEETQYF. The CDR3 coding sequence is TGTGCCAGCCGGGCGGGAGGGGAAGAGACCCAGTACTTC. The chain links TRBV9 to TRBJ2-5, with TRBD2 identical over 9 bases. The trim removed 7 bases at V and 3 bases at J, leaving 4 bases unmatched. This CDR3 has 13 residues. The germline gives CDR1 SGDLS, CDR2 YYNGEE.

CDR3: CATSRAFLIGSTEAFF. The CDR3 region has the DNA TGTGCCACCAGCCGCGCCTTCCTAATCGGAAGCACTGAAGCTTTCTTT. This chain connects TRBV15 to TRBJ1-1, with D hard to call. The V end lost 5 bases, the J end lost 4 bases, and 20 bases lay between the germline ends. This CDR3 is built from 16 residues. CDR1 is LNHNV, CDR2 YYDKDF, per germline (reference sequence).

This rearrangement joins TRBV19 to TRBJ2-1, with TRBD2 identical over 7 bases. The V and J ends lost 4 bases and 7 bases, in that order; junction bases with no gene match: 7. From germline, CDR1 is LNHDA and CDR2 SQIVND (reference sequence). The length of the CDR3 is 14 residues. The CDR3, as DNA: TGTGCCAGTAGTAGGACTAGGAATAAGAATGAGCAGTTCTTC. Amino acids: CASSRTRNKNEQFF.

This chain links TRBV7-2 with TRBJ2-7; 15 bases agree with TRBD2. With V trimmed by 2 bases and J by 2 bases, 7 bases remained unmatched. The germline gives CDR1 SGHTA, CDR2 FQGNSA. The CDR3 is made up of 18 amino acids. CDR3 residues: CASSLRGLAGGSAYEQYF. In DNA, the CDR3 is TGTGCCAGCAGCTTAAGGGGACTAGCGGGAGGTAGTGCCTACGAGCAGTACTTC. Looking up the rest from reference TRBV7-2 and TRBJ2-7 gives the full variable domain: GAGVSQSPSNKVTEKGKDVELRCDPISGHTALYWYRQSLGQGLEFLIYFQGNSAPDKSGLPSDRFSAERTGGSVSTLTIQRTQQEDSAVYLCASSLRGLAGGSAYEQYFGPGTRLTVT.

The J gene is TRBJ2-2, the V gene TRBV10-2; D call uncertain. The CDR3 runs to 15 residues. Germline V gene data show CDR1 as WSHSY and CDR2 as SAAADI. V lost 7 bases and J lost 3, with 15 bases in between. CDR3 sequence: CASTFPHSDTGELFF. The CDR3 region has the DNA TGCGCCAGCACCTTCCCCCACTCGGACACCGGGGAGCTGTTTTTT.

The rearrangement uses TRBV27 and TRBJ1-2, with TRBD1 matching 9 bases. The CDR3 runs 16 residues. V shed 6 bases, J shed 1 base, and the junction held 9 bases outside the gene matches. CDR1 and CDR2 from the germline V gene are MNHEY and SMNVEV (reference sequence). CDR3 in amino acids: CASSRATGGRNYGYTF. The DNA for the CDR3 is TGTGCCAGCAGCCGCGCCACAGGGGGCCGTAACTATGGCTACACCTTC.

This chain connects TRBV28 to TRBJ2-2; a weak D match, TRBD1 (6 bases). The V end lost 8 bases, the J end lost 2 bases, and 9 bases lay between the germline ends. The CDR3 has 13 amino acids. Germline CDR1 MDHEN, CDR2 SYDVKM. In DNA form, the CDR3 reads TGTGCCAGCTACGGGACAAACACCGGGGAGCTGTTTTTT. Translated, it gives CASYGTNTGELFF.

The V call is TRBV29-1, the J call TRBJ1-2, with TRBD1 identical over 7 bases. CDR3 size: 13 residues. V was clipped by 7 bases and J by 2 bases; unmatched bases: 7. Looked up from germline, CDR1 is SQVTM and CDR2 is ANQGSEA. The CDR3 coding sequence is TGCAGCGCCGCCCGGACAGGAAACTATGGCTACACCTTC. Amino acids: CSAARTGNYGYTF.

This sequence joins TRBV7-2 and TRBJ1-1; possibly TRBD1 for D (5 bases). The CDR3 is 15 amino acids. V was clipped by 1 base and J by 3 bases, with 12 bases between them. Germline CDR1 and CDR2: SGHTA and FQGNSA. CDR3 amino acids: CASSLDRLGDTEAFF. DNA for the CDR3: TGTGCCAGCAGCTTAGATCGGTTGGGGGACACTGAAGCTTTCTTT.

V is TRBV11-2 and J is TRBJ2-7; D is unclear. Germline V gives CDR1 SGHAT, CDR2 FQNNGV. The CDR3 extends over 14 amino acids. V lost 2 bases to trimming and J lost 2 bases, with 10 bases between them. The DNA for the CDR3 is TGTGCCAGCAGCTTACCGACGGTTACCTACGAGCAGTACTTC. Translating it yields CASSLPTVTYEQYF. Full variable domain (rest looked up from reference TRBV11-2 and TRBJ2-7): EAGVAQSPRYKIIEKRQSVAFWCNPISGHATLYWYQQILGQGPKLLIQFQNNGVVDDSQLPKDRFSAERLKGVDSTLKIQPAKLEDSAVYLCASSLPTVTYEQYFGPGTRLTVT.